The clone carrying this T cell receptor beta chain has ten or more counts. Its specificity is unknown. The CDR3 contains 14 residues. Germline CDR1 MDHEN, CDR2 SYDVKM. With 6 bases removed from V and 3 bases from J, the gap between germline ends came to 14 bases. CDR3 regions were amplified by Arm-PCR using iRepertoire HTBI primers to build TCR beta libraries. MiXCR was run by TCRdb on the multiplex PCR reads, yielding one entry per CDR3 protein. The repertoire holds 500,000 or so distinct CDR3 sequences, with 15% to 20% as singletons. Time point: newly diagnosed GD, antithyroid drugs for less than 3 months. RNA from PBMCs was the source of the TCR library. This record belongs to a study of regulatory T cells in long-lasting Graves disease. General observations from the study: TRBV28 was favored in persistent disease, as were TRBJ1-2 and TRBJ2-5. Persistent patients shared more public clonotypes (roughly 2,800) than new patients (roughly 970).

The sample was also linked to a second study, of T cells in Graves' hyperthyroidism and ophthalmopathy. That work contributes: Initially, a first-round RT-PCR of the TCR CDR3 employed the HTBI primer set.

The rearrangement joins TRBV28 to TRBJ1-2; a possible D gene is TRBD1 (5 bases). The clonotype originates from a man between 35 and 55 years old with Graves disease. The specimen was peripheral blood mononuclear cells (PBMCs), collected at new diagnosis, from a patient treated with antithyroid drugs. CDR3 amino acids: CASSKLQGDYGYTF. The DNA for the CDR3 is TGTGCCAGCAGCAAACTCCAGGGAGACTATGGCTACACCTTC.